Below are 14 T cell receptor beta chains sequenced from a single sample in a study of blood T cell repertoires in COVID-19. Some clones are missing from TCRdb's copy, which holds only in-frame ones; the method was immunoSEQ multiplex PCR. The profile shows over 75,000 clones, less than 95% of them singletons. What was sequenced was peripheral blood. All receptors derive from a human donor with active COVID-19. The donor label of this sample is uncertain.

This rearrangement joins TRBV10-1 to TRBJ1-4, with D unresolved. In germline, CDR1 is WNHNN, CDR2 SYGVQD (reference sequence). V was pared by 2 bases and J by 5 bases, with 12 bases between. This CDR3 has 15 residues. The CDR3 coding sequence is TGCGCCAGCAGTGAGCTGCCAGGCCCGAATGAAAAACTGTTTTTT. This codes for CASSELPGPNEKLFF.

The V and J genes are TRBV9 and TRBJ2-1, with 8 bases identical to TRBD2. V was pared by 0 bases and J by 10 bases, with 9 bases of the junction left unmatched. Germline V lookup: CDR1 SGDLS, CDR2 YYNGEE. The CDR3 loop spans 15 amino acids. The CDR3 bases are TGTGCCAGCAGCGTAGCTACCCGGGGGGGCGGGGAGCAGTTCTTC. This sequence encodes CASSVATRGGGEQFF.

This chain uses TRBV19 with TRBJ2-5, with 8 bases fitting TRBD2. Germline CDR1 reads LNHDA; CDR2 reads SQIVND (reference sequence). This CDR3 comprises 14 residues. Losses at the gene ends were 10 bases for V and 7 bases for J; bases not matched to a gene: 14. The CDR3 loop is CATSGGGLLGTQYF. The CDR3 region has the DNA TGTGCCACCTCTGGCGGGGGGTTGTTGGGGACCCAGTACTTC.

The chain employs TRBV19 and TRBJ2-3; TRBD2 matches 7 bases. The CDR3 spans 15 residues. The trim removed 4 bases at V and 6 bases at J, leaving 10 bases unmatched. Looked up from germline, CDR1 is LNHDA and CDR2 is SQIVND (reference sequence). The CDR3 DNA is TGTGCCAGTAGTACCCGCCGGGGAGGGTTGGATACGCAGTATTTT. This sequence encodes CASSTRRGGLDTQYF.

The chain joins TRBV19 to TRBJ2-1; 9 bases agree with TRBD2. The germline V gene has CDR1 LNHDA and CDR2 SQIVND (reference sequence). The CDR3 contains 16 residues. After removal of 5 bases from V and 0 bases from J, the junction contained 5 bases not matched to a gene. CDR3: CASSPLAGASYNEQFF. For the CDR3, the DNA is TGTGCCAGTAGTCCGTTAGCGGGGGCCTCCTACAATGAGCAGTTCTTC.

The genes are TRBV28 and TRBJ2-1; D is perhaps TRBD1 (5 bases). Germline V gene lookup returns CDR1 MDHEN and CDR2 SYDVKM. The V and J ends lost 5 bases and 8 bases respectively, with 28 bases between them. The CDR3 runs 18 residues. The CDR3: CASSHYLQASTLSDEQFF. Written as DNA, the CDR3 is TGTGCCAGCAGTCATTACTTACAGGCTTCAACCCTTTCCGATGAGCAGTTCTTC.

This clone occurred many times. The V and J genes are TRBV24-1 and TRBJ2-5, with D possibly TRBD1 on 6 matching bases. V dropped 4 bases and J dropped 7 bases, with 9 bases sitting between them. Per the germline V gene, CDR1 is KGHDR and CDR2 is SFDVKD. The CDR3 is 12 amino acids. CDR3 DNA: TGTGCCACCAGTGACCGAGGGGGGACCCAGTACTTC. This codes for CATSDRGGTQYF.

V gene TRBV19 combines with J gene TRBJ2-3; 9 positions agree with TRBD2. The germline V gene has CDR1 LNHDA and CDR2 SQIVND (reference sequence). V was pared by 6 bases and J by 6 bases, with 7 bases of the junction left unmatched. The CDR3 consists of 14 residues. For the CDR3, the DNA is TGTGCCAGTAGCAGCGGGGGGCCCGGGGATACGCAGTATTTT. Translating gives CASSSGGPGDTQYF.

This clone was detected only a few times. The rearrangement joins TRBV28 to TRBJ1-4, with a weak D call TRBD1 (6 bases). V shed 7 bases and J shed 7 bases, with 16 bases lying between them. The CDR3 contains 14 residues. CDR1 and CDR2 (germline): MDHEN, SYDVKM. The chain's CDR3 is CASISGAISEKLFF. The CDR3, as DNA: TGTGCCAGCATTTCAGGGGCGATAAGTGAAAAACTGTTTTTT.

The chain recombines TRBV19 with TRBJ1-2, with D perhaps TRBD1 (6 bases). The CDR3 totals 13 residues. The germline CDR1 and CDR2 sequences are LNHDA and SQIVND (reference sequence). V lost 9 bases, J lost 3 bases, and 14 bases lay in between. CDR3 protein: CASFRGGDYGYTF. The CDR3 bases are TGTGCCAGCTTCAGGGGAGGGGACTATGGCTACACCTTC.

The chain joins TRBV2 to TRBJ1-2; no clear D. Trimming removed 5 bases from V and 3 bases from J, with 10 bases in between. The CDR3 has 13 residues. Germline V gene data show CDR1 as SNHLY and CDR2 as FYNNEI. The CDR3 DNA is TGTGCCAGCAGTACGGCCGGGGACTATGGCTACACCTTC. Translated: CASSTAGDYGYTF.

This clone is a singleton in its sample. The CDR3 DNA follows: TGTGCCAGCAGTCCAACTAGCGGGAGTGCAGATACGCAGTATTTT. Translated, it gives CASSPTSGSADTQYF. The rearrangement joins TRBV27 to TRBJ2-3; TRBD2 matches at 11 bases. Trimming at V came to 5 bases and at J to 4 bases, leaving 5 bases not matched to a gene. Germline CDR1 MNHEY, CDR2 SMNVEV (reference sequence). The CDR3 has 15 residues.

This chain joins TRBV9 and TRBJ2-5, with 7 bases lining up with TRBD2. Trimming cost V 4 bases and J 5 bases; bases outside gene matches: 8. This CDR3 has 14 residues. The V gene's germline CDR1 is SGDLS and CDR2 YYNGEE. The CDR3 protein is CASSTSTGGETQYF. Here the CDR3 DNA reads TGTGCCAGCAGCACCTCAACCGGGGGGGAGACCCAGTACTTC.

The J gene is TRBJ1-4, the V gene TRBV7-3; D unresolved. Trimming left V 2 bases short and J 3 bases short, with 7 bases between. Germline loops: CDR1 SGHTA, CDR2 FQGTGA. This CDR3 is built from 14 residues. This CDR3 reads CASSLDGANEKLFF. CDR3 DNA sequence: TGTGCCAGCAGCTTAGATGGAGCTAATGAAAAACTGTTTTTT.